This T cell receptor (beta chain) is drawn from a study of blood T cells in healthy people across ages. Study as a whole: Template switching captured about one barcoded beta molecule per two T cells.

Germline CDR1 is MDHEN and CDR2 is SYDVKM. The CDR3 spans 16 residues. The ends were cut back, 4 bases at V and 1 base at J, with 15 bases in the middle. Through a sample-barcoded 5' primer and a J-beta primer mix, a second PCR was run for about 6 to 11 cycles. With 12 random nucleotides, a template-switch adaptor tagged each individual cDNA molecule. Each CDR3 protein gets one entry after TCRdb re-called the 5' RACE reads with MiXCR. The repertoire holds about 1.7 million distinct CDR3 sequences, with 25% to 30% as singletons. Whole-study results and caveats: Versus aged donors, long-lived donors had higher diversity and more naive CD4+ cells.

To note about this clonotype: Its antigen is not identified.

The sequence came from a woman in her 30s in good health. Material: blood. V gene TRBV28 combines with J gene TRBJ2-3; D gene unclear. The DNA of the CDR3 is TGTGCCAGCAGTTCCCTGAACCCCCCAGGCACAGATACGCAGTATTTT. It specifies CASSSLNPPGTDTQYF.